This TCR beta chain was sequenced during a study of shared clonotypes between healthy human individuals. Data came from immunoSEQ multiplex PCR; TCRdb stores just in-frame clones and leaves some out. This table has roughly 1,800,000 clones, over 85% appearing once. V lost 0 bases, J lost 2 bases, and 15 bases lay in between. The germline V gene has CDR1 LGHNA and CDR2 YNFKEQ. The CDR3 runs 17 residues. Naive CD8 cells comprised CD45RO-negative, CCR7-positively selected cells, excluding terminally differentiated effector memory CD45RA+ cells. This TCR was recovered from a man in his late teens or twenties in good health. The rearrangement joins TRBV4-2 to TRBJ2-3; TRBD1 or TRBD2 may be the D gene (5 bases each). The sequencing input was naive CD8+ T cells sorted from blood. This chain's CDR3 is CASSQDEGDHFTDTQYF. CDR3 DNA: TGTGCCAGCAGCCAAGATGAAGGGGACCATTTCACAGATACGCAGTATTTT.